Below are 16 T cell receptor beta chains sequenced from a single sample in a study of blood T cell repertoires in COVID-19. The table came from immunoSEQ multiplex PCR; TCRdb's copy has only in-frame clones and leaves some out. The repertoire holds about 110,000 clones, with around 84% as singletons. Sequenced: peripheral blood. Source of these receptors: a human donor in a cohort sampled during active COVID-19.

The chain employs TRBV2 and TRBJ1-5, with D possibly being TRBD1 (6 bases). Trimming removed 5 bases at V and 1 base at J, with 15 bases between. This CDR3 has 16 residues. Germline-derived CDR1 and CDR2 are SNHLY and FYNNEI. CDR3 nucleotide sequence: TGTGCCAGCAGTACAGAGGGGGGGCTGAGCAATCAGCCCCAGCATTTT. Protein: CASSTEGGLSNQPQHF.

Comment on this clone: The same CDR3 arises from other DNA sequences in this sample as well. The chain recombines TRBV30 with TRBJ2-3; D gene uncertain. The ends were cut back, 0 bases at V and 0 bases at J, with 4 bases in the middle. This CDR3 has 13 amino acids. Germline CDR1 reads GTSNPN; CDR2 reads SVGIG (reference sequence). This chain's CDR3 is CAWSVLSTDTQYF. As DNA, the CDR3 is TGTGCCTGGAGTGTACTTAGCACAGATACGCAGTATTTT. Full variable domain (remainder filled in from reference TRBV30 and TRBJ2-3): SQTIHQWPATLVQPVGSPLSLECTVEGTSNPNLYWYRQAAGRGLQLLFYSVGIGQISSEVPQNLSASRPQDRQFILSSKKLLLSDSGFYLCAWSVLSTDTQYFGPGTRLTVL.

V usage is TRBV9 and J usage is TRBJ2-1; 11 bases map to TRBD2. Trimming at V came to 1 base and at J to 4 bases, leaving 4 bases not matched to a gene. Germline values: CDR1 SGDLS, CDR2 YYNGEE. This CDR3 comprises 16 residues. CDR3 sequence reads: CASSVLRLAGYNEQFF. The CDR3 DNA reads TGTGCCAGCAGCGTATTACGACTAGCGGGATACAATGAGCAGTTCTTC.

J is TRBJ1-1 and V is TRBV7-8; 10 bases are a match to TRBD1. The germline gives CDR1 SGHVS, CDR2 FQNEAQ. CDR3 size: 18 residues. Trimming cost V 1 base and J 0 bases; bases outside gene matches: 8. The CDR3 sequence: CASSLGGTGAAMNTEAFF. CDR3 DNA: TGTGCCAGCAGCTTAGGGGGGACAGGGGCGGCTATGAACACTGAAGCTTTCTTT.

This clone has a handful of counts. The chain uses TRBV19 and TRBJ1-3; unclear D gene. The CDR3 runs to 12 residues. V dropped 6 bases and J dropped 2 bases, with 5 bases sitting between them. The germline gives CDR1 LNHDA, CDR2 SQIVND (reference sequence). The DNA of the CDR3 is TGTGCCAGTAGCTCGGCTGGAAACACCATATATTTT. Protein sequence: CASSSAGNTIYF.

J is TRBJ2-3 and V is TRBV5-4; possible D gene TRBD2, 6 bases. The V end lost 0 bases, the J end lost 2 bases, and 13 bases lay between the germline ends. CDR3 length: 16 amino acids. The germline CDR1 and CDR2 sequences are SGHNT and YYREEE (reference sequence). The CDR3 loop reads CASSLGGGTYTDTQYF. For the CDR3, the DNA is TGTGCCAGCAGCTTGGGGGGCGGGACCTACACAGATACGCAGTATTTT.

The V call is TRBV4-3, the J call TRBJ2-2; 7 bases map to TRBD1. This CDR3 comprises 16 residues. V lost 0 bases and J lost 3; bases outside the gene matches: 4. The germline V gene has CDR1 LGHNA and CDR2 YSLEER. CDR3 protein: CASSQDLTGDTGELFF. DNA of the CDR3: TGCGCCAGCAGCCAAGATCTTACAGGGGACACCGGGGAGCTGTTTTTT.

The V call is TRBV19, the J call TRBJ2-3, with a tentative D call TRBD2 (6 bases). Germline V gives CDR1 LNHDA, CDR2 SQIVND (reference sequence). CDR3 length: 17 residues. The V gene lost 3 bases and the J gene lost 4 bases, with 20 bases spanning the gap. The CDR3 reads CASSILWGGRAPDTQYF. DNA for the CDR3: TGTGCCAGTAGTATCCTATGGGGAGGACGGGCACCAGATACGCAGTATTTT.

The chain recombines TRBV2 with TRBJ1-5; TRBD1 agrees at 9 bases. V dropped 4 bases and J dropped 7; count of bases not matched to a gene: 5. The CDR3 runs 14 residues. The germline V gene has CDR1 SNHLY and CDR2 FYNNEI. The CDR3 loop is CASSGDRVWQPQHF. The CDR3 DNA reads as TGTGCCAGCAGTGGGGACAGGGTGTGGCAGCCCCAGCATTTT.

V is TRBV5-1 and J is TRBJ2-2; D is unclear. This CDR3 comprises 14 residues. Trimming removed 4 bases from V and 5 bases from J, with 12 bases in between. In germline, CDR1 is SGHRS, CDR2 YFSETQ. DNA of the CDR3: TGCGCCAGCAGCCCCAGTGCGGAGACCGGGGAGCTGTTTTTT. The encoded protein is CASSPSAETGELFF.

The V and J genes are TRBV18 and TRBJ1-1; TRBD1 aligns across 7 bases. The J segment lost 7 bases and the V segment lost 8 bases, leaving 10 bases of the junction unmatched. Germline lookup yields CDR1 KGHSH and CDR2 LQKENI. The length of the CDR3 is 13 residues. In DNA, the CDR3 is TGTGCCAGCCGCGTGACAGGGTCGAATGAAGCTTTCTTT. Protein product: CASRVTGSNEAFF.

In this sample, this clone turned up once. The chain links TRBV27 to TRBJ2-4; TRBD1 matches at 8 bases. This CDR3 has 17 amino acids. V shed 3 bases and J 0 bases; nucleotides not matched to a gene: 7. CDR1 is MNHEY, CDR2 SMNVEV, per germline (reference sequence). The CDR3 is CASSFSSGGPAKNIQYF. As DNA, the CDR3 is TGTGCCAGCAGTTTCTCATCAGGGGGCCCAGCCAAAAACATTCAGTACTTC.

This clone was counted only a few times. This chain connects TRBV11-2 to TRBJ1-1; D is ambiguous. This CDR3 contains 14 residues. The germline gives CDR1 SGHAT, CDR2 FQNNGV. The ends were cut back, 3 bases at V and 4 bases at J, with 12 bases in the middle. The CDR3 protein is CASSFNAGGTEAFF. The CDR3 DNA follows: TGTGCCAGCAGCTTCAATGCCGGAGGCACTGAAGCTTTCTTT.

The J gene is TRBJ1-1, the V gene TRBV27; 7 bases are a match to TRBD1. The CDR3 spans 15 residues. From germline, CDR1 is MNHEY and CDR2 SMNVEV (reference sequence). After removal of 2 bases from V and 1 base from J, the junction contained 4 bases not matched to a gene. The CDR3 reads CASSLAGTANTEAFF. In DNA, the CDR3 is TGTGCCAGCAGTTTAGCTGGGACAGCGAACACTGAAGCTTTCTTT.

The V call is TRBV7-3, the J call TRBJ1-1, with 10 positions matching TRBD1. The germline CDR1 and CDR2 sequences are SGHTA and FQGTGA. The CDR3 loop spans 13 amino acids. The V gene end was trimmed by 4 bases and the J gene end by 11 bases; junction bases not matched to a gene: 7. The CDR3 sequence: CASSSTGGAEAFF. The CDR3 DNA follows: TGTGCCAGCAGCTCGACAGGGGGCGCAGAGGCTTTCTTT.

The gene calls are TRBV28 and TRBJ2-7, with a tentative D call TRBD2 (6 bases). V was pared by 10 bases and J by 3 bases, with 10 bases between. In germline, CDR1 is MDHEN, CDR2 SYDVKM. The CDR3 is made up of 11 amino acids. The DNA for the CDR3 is TGTGCCACCCTGGGGGGCTACGAGCAGTACTTC. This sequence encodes CATLGGYEQYF.